A single sample is the source of the 3 T cell receptor beta chains below, sequenced in a study of OX40 agonist ivuxolimab in advanced cancers. Clones were read by immunoSEQ multiplex PCR, and TCRdb kept only the in-frame ones, dropping some. The sample shows 30,000 to 45,000 clones, roughly 81% of them seen only once. Sequencing was performed on CD4+ or CD8+ T cells sorted from blood, taken in a trial of the OX40 agonist ivuxolimab. Receptors originate from an adult with an advanced solid tumor such as melanoma, head and neck, liver or kidney cancer.

The J gene is TRBJ2-7, the V gene TRBV11-2, with D possibly called TRBD1 or TRBD2 (5 bases each). The CDR3 totals 15 residues. The V and J ends lost 3 bases and 0 bases respectively, with 12 bases between them. The germline CDR1 and CDR2 sequences are SGHAT and FQNNGV. CDR3 nucleotide sequence: TGTGCCAGCAGCTTCGGGACGGGGAGCTCCTACGAGCAGTACTTC. Translation gives CASSFGTGSSYEQYF.

This clone was found a few times. The rearrangement links TRBV19 to TRBJ1-6; D is unresolved. The CDR3 extends over 13 amino acids. V lost 6 bases and J 5 bases, leaving 8 bases between the germline ends. The V gene's germline CDR1 is LNHDA and CDR2 SQIVND (reference sequence). The CDR3 DNA follows: TGTGCCAGTAGAGGACGGAATAATTCACCCCTCCACTTT. It specifies CASRGRNNSPLHF.

This chain connects TRBV19 to TRBJ1-4; D might be TRBD1 (5 bases). Trimming stripped 8 bases from V and 2 bases from J, with 15 bases between. Germline loops: CDR1 LNHDA, CDR2 SQIVND (reference sequence). The CDR3 loop spans 15 amino acids. The CDR3: CASGASGFTNEKLFF. The CDR3 DNA reads as TGTGCCAGTGGAGCCTCAGGGTTTACTAATGAAAAACTGTTTTTT.